At least ten counts were recorded for the clone carrying this T cell receptor beta chain. Its antigen is currently unknown. During its preparation, the TCRbeta library received unique molecular identifiers. TCRdb re-analysed the PCR reads in MiXCR, keeping a single row per CDR3 protein. The data show about 150,000 distinct CDR3 sequences, with around 10% seen just once and roughly an eighth held by the top ten. These data are taken from a study of T-cell reconstitution after alpha-beta-depleted transplantation in children. The CDR3 extends over 11 amino acids. V lost 7 bases, J lost 10 bases, and 11 bases lay in between. Germline V lookup: CDR1 DFQATT, CDR2 SNEGSKA (reference sequence). Study results and limitations: A year post-transplant, T-cell counts and diversity derived mostly from newly produced T cells. As was reported, about two months after transplant, alpha-beta T cells came from several hundred expanded graft clones. After transplant, high TCRbeta diversity at day 60 in some patients arose from surviving recipient T cells and thymic progenitors.

The clonotype originates from a boy aged 2 to 10 with acute myeloid leukemia, due to receive a stem cell transplant. The starting material was PBMCs, obtained before TCRalphabeta/CD19-depleted stem cell transplant. The chain carries TRBV20-1 and TRBJ1-6, with D uncertain. The CDR3 nucleotides read TGCAGTGTCGGGGAGGGCTCACCCCTCCACTTT. Its translation: CSVGEGSPLHF.